This is a list of T cell receptor beta chains from one sample in a study of shared clonotypes between healthy human individuals. Sequencing used immunoSEQ multiplex PCR; TCRdb keeps in-frame clones, though not all of them. The table shows roughly 480,000 clones, with 70% to 80% occurring only once. The specimen sequenced was PBMCs. The receptor source for this set is a woman aged 40 to 49 in good health. Some clones in this sample may be carry-over from other donors' samples. The CDR3 runs from the conserved cysteine through the conserved F or W. D genes are given only for firm matches. Some rows have no size entry. The others give once, few or many, or a class for an expanded clone.

V gene	clone size	D gene	J gene	CDR3 DNA	CDR3 protein
TRBV5-4	once	.	TRBJ2-5	TGTGCCAGCAGCTTAGAAGCAGGGGGAGGAGAGACCCAGTACTTC	CASSLEAGGGETQYF
TRBV19	.	TRBD1	TRBJ1-2	TGTGCCAGTAGTAACAGGGGACCTAACTATGGCTACACCTTC	CASSNRGPNYGYTF
TRBV19	.	.	TRBJ1-4	TGTGCCAGTAGTATGGGAACAGTCGATGAAAAACTGTTTTTT	CASSMGTVDEKLFF
TRBV5-1	few	TRBD1	TRBJ2-5	TGCGCCAGCAGCCGTTTCGGGACAGGGGTCTCTCGGACCCAGTACTTC	CASSRFGTGVSRTQYF
TRBV9	.	TRBD2	TRBJ2-6	TGTGCCAGCAGCGTAGCGGGAGGGCCTGGGGCCAACGTCCTGACTTTC	CASSVAGGPGANVLTF
TRBV2	.	.	TRBJ2-5	TGTGCCAGCAGTCTGCAAGGGGGACAAGAGACCCAGTACTTC	CASSLQGGQETQYF
TRBV4-1	many	.	TRBJ2-1	TGCGCCAGCAGCCAAGGGTGGTTATGGGCCCCGCAAAAGGAGCAGTTCTTC	CASSQGWLWAPQKEQFF
TRBV5-6	.	.	TRBJ2-2	TGTGCCAGCAGCCCAGGTCCCCAGGTCGGGGAGCTGTTTTTT	CASSPGPQVGELFF
TRBV28	.	TRBD1	TRBJ1-5	TGTGCCAGCAGACCGACAGGGGGCGATCAGCCCCAGCATTTT	CASRPTGGDQPQHF
TRBV29-1	.	TRBD1	TRBJ1-1	TGCAGCGTTGAGTACAGGGGAAACACTGAAGCTTTCTTT	CSVEYRGNTEAFF
TRBV6-1	.	.	TRBJ1-1	TGTGCCAGCAGTGAAAGCAGGATAAAGGGGAACACTGAAGCTTTCTTT	CASSESRIKGNTEAFF